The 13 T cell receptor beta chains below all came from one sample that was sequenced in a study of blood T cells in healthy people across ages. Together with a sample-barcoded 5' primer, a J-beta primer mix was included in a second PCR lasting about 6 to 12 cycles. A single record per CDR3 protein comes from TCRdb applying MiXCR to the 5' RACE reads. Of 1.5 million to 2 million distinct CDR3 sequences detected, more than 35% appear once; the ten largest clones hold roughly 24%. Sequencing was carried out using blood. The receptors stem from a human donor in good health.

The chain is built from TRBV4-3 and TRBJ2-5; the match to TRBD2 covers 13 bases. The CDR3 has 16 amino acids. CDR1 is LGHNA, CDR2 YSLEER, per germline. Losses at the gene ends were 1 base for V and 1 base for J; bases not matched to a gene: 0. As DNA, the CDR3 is TGCGCCAGCAGCCAAGGGACTAGCGGGGGCCAAGAGACCCAGTACTTC. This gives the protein CASSQGTSGGQETQYF.

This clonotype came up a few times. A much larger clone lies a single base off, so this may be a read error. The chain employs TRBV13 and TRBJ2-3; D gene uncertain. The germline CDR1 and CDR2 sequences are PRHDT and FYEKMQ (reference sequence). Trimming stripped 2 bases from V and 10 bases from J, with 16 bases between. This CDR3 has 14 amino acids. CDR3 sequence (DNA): TGTGCCAGCAGCTTACGGGCTAGATCCTATGCGCAGTATTTT. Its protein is CASSLRARSYAQYF. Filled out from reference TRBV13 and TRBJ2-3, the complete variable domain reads AAGVIQSPRHLIKEKRETATLKCYPIPRHDTVYWYQQGPGQDPQFLISFYEKMQSDKGSIPDRFSAQQFSDYHSELNMSSLELGDSALYFCASSLRARSYAQYFGPGTRLTVL.

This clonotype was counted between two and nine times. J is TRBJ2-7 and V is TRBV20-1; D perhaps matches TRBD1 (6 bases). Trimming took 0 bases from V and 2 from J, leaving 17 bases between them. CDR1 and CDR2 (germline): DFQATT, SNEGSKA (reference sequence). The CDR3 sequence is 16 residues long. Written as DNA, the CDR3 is TGCAGTGCTAGAGATATGGCAGGGGCGACTACCTACGAGCAGTACTTC. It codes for CSARDMAGATTYEQYF.

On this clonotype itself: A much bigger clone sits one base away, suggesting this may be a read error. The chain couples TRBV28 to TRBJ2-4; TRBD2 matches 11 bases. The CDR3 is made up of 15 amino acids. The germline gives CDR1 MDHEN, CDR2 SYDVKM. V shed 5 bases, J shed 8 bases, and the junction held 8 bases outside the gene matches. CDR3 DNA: TGTGCCAGCAGTGAAGCCGGGACTAGCGGAGACATTCAGTACTTC. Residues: CASSEAGTSGDIQYF.

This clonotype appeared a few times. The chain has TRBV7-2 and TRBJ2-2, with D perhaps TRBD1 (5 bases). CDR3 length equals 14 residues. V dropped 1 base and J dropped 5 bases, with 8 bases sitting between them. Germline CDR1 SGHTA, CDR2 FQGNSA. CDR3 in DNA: TGTGCCAGCAGCTTAGGCAGGGCTACCGGGGAGCTGTTTTTT. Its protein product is CASSLGRATGELFF.

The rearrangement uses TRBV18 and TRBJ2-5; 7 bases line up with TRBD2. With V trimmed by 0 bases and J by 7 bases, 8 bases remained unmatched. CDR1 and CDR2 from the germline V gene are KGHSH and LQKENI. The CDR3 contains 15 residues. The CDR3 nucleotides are TGTGCCAGCTCACCACCTTTCACGGGGAGGGTGACCCAGTACTTC. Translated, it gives CASSPPFTGRVTQYF.

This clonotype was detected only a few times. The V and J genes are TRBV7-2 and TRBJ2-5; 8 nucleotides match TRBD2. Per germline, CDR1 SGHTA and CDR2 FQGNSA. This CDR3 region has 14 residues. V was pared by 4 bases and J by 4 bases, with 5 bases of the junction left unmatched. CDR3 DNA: TGTGCCAGCAGCTACAACGGGGGGGGAGAGACCCAGTACTTC. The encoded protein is CASSYNGGGETQYF.

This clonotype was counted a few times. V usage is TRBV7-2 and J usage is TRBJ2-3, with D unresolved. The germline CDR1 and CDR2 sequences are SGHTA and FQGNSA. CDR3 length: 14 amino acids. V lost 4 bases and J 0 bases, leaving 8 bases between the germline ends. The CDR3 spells CASSSFISTDTQYF. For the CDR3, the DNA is TGTGCCAGCAGCTCCTTTATTAGCACAGATACGCAGTATTTT.

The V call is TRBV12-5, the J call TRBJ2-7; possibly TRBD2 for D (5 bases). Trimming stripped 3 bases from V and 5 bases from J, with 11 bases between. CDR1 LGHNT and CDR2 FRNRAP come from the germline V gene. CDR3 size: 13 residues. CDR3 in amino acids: CASGLLSGNEQYF. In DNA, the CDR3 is TGTGCTAGTGGTTTATTATCGGGGAACGAGCAGTACTTC.

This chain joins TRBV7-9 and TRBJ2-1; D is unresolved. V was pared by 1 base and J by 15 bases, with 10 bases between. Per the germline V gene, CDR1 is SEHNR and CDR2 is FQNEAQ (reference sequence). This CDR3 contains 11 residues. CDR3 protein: CASSLGAGGFF. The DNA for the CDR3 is TGTGCCAGCAGCTTAGGGGCAGGTGGGTTCTTC.

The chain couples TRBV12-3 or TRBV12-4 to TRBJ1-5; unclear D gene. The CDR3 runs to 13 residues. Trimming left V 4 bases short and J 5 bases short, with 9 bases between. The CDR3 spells CASSWVGDQPQHF. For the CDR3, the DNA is TGTGCCAGCAGTTGGGTCGGTGATCAGCCCCAGCATTTT.

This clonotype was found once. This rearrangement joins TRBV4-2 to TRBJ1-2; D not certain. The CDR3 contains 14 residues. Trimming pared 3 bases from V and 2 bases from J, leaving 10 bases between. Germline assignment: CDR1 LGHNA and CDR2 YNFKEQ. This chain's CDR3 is CASSHDPRNYGYTF. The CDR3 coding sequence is TGTGCCAGCAGCCACGATCCACGGAACTATGGCTACACCTTC.

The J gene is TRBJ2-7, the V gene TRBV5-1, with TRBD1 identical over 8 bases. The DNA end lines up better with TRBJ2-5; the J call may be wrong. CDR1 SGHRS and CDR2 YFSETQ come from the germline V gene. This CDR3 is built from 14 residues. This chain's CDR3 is CASSLTQGVETQYF. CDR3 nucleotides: TGCGCCAGCAGCCTTACACAGGGGGTAGAGACCCAGTACTTC.